These 2 T cell receptor beta chains originate from one sample sequenced in a study of somatic mutations in cytotoxic T cells in rheumatoid arthritis. Profiling relied on immunoSEQ multiplex PCR, and the TCRdb table lists in-frame clones only, not all of them. The sample shows around 20,000 clones, approximately 80% of them seen only once. Sequencing was done on a sample of CD8+ T cells sorted from blood. The origin of the receptors is a man aged 18 to 30 with rheumatoid arthritis.

The chain links TRBV7-9 to TRBJ1-4, with no clear D. The CDR3 consists of 12 residues. From germline, CDR1 is SEHNR and CDR2 FQNEAQ (reference sequence). The V end lost 1 base, the J end lost 4 bases, and 1 base lay between the germline ends. The CDR3 spells CASSLDNEKLFF. The CDR3 DNA reads as TGTGCCAGCAGCTTAGATAATGAAAAACTGTTTTTT.

The rearrangement joins TRBV19 to TRBJ1-3; 7 bases match TRBD1. CDR1 is LNHDA and CDR2 is SQIVND in the germline V gene (reference sequence). The CDR3 has 15 amino acids. The V segment lost 3 bases and the J segment 0 bases; nucleotides outside the gene matches: 2. The chain's CDR3 is CASSMTGFSGNTIYF. The CDR3 nucleotides read TGTGCCAGTAGTATGACAGGGTTCTCTGGAAACACCATATATTTT.